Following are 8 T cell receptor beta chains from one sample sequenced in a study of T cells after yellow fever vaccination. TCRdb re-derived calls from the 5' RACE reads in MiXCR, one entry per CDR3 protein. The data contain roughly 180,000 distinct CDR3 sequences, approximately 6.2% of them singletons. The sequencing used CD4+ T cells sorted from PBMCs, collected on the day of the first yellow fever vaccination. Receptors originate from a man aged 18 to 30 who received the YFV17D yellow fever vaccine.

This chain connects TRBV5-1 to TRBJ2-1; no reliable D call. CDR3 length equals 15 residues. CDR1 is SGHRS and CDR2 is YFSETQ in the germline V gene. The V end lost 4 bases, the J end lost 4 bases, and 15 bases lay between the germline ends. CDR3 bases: TGCGCCAGCAGCCTGACTGGCCCTCCTTACAATGAGCAGTTCTTC. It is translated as CASSLTGPPYNEQFF.

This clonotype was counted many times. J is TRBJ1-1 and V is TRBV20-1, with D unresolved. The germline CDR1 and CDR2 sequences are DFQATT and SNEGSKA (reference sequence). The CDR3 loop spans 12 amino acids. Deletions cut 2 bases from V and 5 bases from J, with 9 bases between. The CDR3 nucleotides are TGCAGTGCTAGAAAATCTGGGACTGAAGCTTTCTTT. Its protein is CSARKSGTEAFF.

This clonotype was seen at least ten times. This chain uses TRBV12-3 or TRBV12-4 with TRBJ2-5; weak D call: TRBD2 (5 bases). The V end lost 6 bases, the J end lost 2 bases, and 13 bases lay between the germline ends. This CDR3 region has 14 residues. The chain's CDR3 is CASREERPQETQYF. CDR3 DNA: TGTGCCAGCAGGGAGGAGAGACCTCAAGAGACCCAGTACTTC.

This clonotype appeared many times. The CDR3 protein is CASSLQGEMNTEAFF. The CDR3 DNA follows: TGTGCCAGCAGCTTACAGGGCGAGATGAACACTGAAGCTTTCTTT. The genes are TRBV7-3 and TRBJ1-1, with D maybe TRBD1 (5 bases). Deletions cut 2 bases from V and 0 bases from J, with 10 bases between. CDR3 size: 15 residues. The germline V gene has CDR1 SGHTA and CDR2 FQGTGA.

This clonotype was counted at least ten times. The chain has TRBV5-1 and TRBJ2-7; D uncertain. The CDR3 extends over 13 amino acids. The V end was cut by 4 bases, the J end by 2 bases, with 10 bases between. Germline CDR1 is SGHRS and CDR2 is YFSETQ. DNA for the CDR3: TGCGCCAGCAGCGCGGACGGCCCCTACGAGCAGTACTTC. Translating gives CASSADGPYEQYF.

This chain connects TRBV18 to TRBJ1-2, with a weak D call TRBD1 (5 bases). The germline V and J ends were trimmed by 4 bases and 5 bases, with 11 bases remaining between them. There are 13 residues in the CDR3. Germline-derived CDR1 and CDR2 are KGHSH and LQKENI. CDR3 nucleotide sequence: TGTGCCAGCTCACTTGACAGCGCGTATGGCTACACCTTC. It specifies CASSLDSAYGYTF. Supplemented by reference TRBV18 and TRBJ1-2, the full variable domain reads NAGVMQNPRHLVRRRGQEARLRCSPMKGHSHVYWYRQLPEEGLKFMVYLQKENIIDESGMPKERFSAEFPKEGPSILRIQQVVRGDSAAYFCASSLDSAYGYTFGSGTRLTVV.

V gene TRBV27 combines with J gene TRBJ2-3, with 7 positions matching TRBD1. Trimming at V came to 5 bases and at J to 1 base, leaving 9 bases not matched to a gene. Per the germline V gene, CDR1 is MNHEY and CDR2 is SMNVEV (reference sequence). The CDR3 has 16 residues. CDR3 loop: CASSPDRAQGTDTQYF. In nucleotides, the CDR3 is TGTGCCAGCAGTCCCGACAGGGCACAGGGCACAGATACGCAGTATTTT.

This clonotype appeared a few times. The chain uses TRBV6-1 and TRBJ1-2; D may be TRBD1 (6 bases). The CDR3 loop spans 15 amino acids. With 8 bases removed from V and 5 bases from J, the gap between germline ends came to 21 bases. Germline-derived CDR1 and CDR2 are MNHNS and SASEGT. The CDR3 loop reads CASRPFGGLTYGYTF. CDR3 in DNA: TGTGCCAGCCGTCCTTTCGGGGGGCTTACTTATGGCTACACCTTC.